These 21 T cell receptor beta chains came from one sample sequenced in a study of T cells in Graves' hyperthyroidism and ophthalmopathy (dated by TCRdb to the late 2010s). Library preparation used multiplex PCR. TCRdb shows the sequencer as Illumina HiSeq 2000. The TCR beta CDR3 regions were amplified from RNA transcripts. The first round of RT-PCR for the TCR CDR3 was performed with the HTBI primer set and the Qiagen OneStep RT-PCR kit. The public reads were run again by TCRdb, first through fastp at Q25 and then through MiXCR, and only productive beta chains were kept. Rows with one shared CDR3 protein collapse into an entry with the most common genes and DNA. For this sample there are hundreds of thousands of distinct CDR3 sequences; around 21% appear just once. The ten largest account for 30% to 40% of the sample. Source material: blood. Every receptor here comes from a man aged 25-45 years with Graves' ophthalmopathy.

The chain combines TRBV11-3 with TRBJ2-5, with 11 positions matching TRBD2. The CDR3 covers 17 residues. Unmatched junction bases numbered 8, after V lost 1 base and J lost 4 bases. Looked up from germline, CDR1 is SGHNT and CDR2 is YENEEA. CDR3 protein: CASSLGLAGGRIETQYF. The CDR3 DNA reads TGTGCCAGCAGCTTAGGCCTAGCGGGAGGACGGATAGAGACCCAGTACTTC. Full variable domain (outside the CDR3, taken from reference TRBV11-3 and TRBJ2-5): EAGVVQSPRYKIIEKKQPVAFWCNPISGHNTLYWYLQNLGQGPELLIRYENEEAVDDSQLPKDRFSAERLKGVDSTLKIQPAELGDSAVYLCASSLGLAGGRIETQYFGPGTRLLVL.

The sample holds a few counts of this clonotype. The genes are TRBV7-8 and TRBJ1-6; D uncertain. Per germline, CDR1 SGHVS and CDR2 FQNEAQ. The ends were cut back, 5 bases at V and 7 bases at J, with 9 bases in the middle. The CDR3 sequence is 13 residues long. CDR3 sequence (DNA): TGTGCCAGCAGCGCAAGATCCAATTCACCCCTCCACTTT. It translates to CASSARSNSPLHF. Together with reference TRBV7-8 and TRBJ1-6, the CDR3 gives the full variable domain: GAGVSQSPRYKVAKRGQDVALRCDPISGHVSLFWYQQALGQGPEFLTYFQNEAQLDKSGLPSDRFFAERPEGSVSTLKIQRTQQEDSAVYLCASSARSNSPLHFGNGTRLTVT.

Comment on this clonotype: This clone may be a read error of a much larger clone one base away. The rearrangement uses TRBV7-2 and TRBJ1-2, with D perhaps TRBD1 (5 bases). Germline-derived CDR1 and CDR2 are SGHTA and FQGNSA. Trimming cost V 1 base and J 4 bases, with 10 bases left between them. This CDR3 has 14 amino acids. The CDR3 DNA reads as TGTGCCAGCAGCTTAGAGACAGAACTCTATGGCTACACCTTC. Translation: CASSLETELYGYTF.

This clonotype has a handful of counts. The rearrangement joins TRBV28 to TRBJ1-1; D might be TRBD1 (5 bases). V was trimmed by 3 bases and J by 4 bases, leaving 15 bases between them. Per germline, CDR1 MDHEN and CDR2 SYDVKM. The length of the CDR3 is 15 residues. The DNA of the CDR3 is TGTGCCAGCAGTTTTGGTGGGACGGGGGGCACTGAAGCTTTCTTT. Its translation: CASSFGGTGGTEAFF.

This clonotype was recorded a few times. The gene calls are TRBV6-2 or TRBV6-3 and TRBJ2-1; D is undetermined. Germline-derived CDR1 and CDR2 are MNHEY and SVGEGT. The ends were cut back, 8 bases at V and 10 bases at J, with 12 bases in the middle. The CDR3 is 11 amino acids. The DNA for the CDR3 is TGTGCCAGCGGGCATGGAGCCGAGCAGTTCTTC. Translated: CASGHGAEQFF.

This clonotype occurred many times. The chain joins TRBV11-1 to TRBJ2-7; the D gene could be TRBD1 or TRBD2 (6 bases each). The CDR3 consists of 13 residues. Germline V lookup: CDR1 SGHAT, CDR2 FQDESV (reference sequence). V dropped 5 bases and J dropped 2 bases, with 10 bases sitting between them. The CDR3 DNA reads TGTGCCAGCAGCCAGGGGAGGACCTACGAGCAGTACTTC. It translates to CASSQGRTYEQYF. Supplemented by reference TRBV11-1 and TRBJ2-7, the full variable domain reads EAEVAQSPRYKITEKSQAVAFWCDPISGHATLYWYRQILGQGPELLVQFQDESVVDDSQLPKDRFSAERLKGVDSTLKIQPAELGDSAMYLCASSQGRTYEQYFGPGTRLTVT.

The chain employs TRBV6-1 and TRBJ1-5; D ambiguous. Germline assignment: CDR1 MNHNS and CDR2 SASEGT. With 2 bases removed from V and 4 bases from J, the gap between germline ends came to 6 bases. This CDR3 contains 13 residues. The CDR3 DNA reads TGTGCCAGCAGTGAAACAATGAATCAGCCCCAGCATTTT. Its protein product is CASSETMNQPQHF.

This clonotype was observed a few times. CDR3 in DNA: TGTGCCAGCAGTGGGGGCCGGAATTTCCAGTACTTC. The encoded protein is CASSGGRNFQYF. The V and J genes are TRBV12-3 or TRBV12-4 and TRBJ2-5; possibly TRBD1 for D (6 bases). CDR3 size: 12 residues. The germline V and J ends were trimmed by 5 bases and 10 bases, with 14 bases remaining between them.

CDR3 in DNA: TGTGCCAGCAGCTTAGCCCGGACTCGGGCGGGGGAGCTGTTTTTT. The encoded protein is CASSLARTRAGELFF. The V gene is TRBV7-8, the J gene TRBJ2-2, with D perhaps TRBD2 (5 bases). The V end lost 0 bases, the J end lost 8 bases, and 13 bases lay between the germline ends. The CDR3 is 15 amino acids. The V gene's germline CDR1 is SGHVS and CDR2 FQNEAQ.

CDR3 region: CAWGRDPSGNTIYF. CDR3 DNA sequence: TGTGCCTGGGGCAGGGACCCCTCTGGAAACACCATATATTTT. The chain has TRBV30 and TRBJ1-3, with D possibly TRBD1 on 5 matching bases. This CDR3 is built from 14 residues. The V gene's germline CDR1 is GTSNPN and CDR2 SVGIG (reference sequence). V was cut by 5 bases and J by 0 bases, with 11 bases left in between.

This clonotype occurred a few times. The chain recombines TRBV20-1 with TRBJ2-3, with no clear D. Trimming took off 7 bases at V and 6 bases at J, with 17 bases between the two ends. The CDR3 runs 13 residues. Germline V gives CDR1 DFQATT, CDR2 SNEGSKA (reference sequence). The CDR3 spells CSGAPALWDTQYF. The CDR3 bases are TGCAGTGGGGCCCCGGCCCTTTGGGATACGCAGTATTTT.

This chain joins TRBV7-2 and TRBJ2-1; 11 bases are shared with TRBD2. Trimming at V came to 1 base and at J to 5 bases, leaving 4 bases not matched to a gene. The CDR3 is 16 amino acids. The germline CDR1 and CDR2 sequences are SGHTA and FQGNSA. CDR3 loop: CASSLVSGRGHNEQFF. DNA of the CDR3: TGTGCCAGCAGCTTAGTTAGCGGGAGGGGGCACAATGAGCAGTTCTTC.

This clonotype has at least ten counts. The chain couples TRBV12-3 or TRBV12-4 to TRBJ2-3; 12 positions match TRBD2. The V and J ends lost 6 bases and 2 bases, in that order; junction bases with no gene match: 12. The CDR3 length is 18 residues. Here the CDR3 reads CASRPKGLAGRVTDTQYF. CDR3 DNA: TGTGCCAGCAGGCCGAAAGGACTAGCGGGACGGGTCACAGATACGCAGTATTTT.

This clonotype has a count of ten or more. CDR3 sequence reads: CASLPFPSAYEQYF. CDR3 in DNA: TGTGCCAGCCTCCCCTTCCCCAGCGCCTACGAGCAGTACTTC. The chain carries TRBV12-3 or TRBV12-4 and TRBJ2-7; D ambiguous. Trimming stripped 8 bases from V and 2 bases from J, with 16 bases between. The CDR3 covers 14 residues.

The chain links TRBV19 to TRBJ2-3; 7 bases are shared with TRBD1. The DNA end is a closer match to TRBJ1-5, so the J assignment may be wrong. Germline CDR1 reads LNHDA; CDR2 reads SQIVND (reference sequence). The CDR3 has 15 residues. The CDR3 nucleotides read TGTGCCAGTAGTTCTCGACAGGGTAGCACAGATACGCAGCATTTT. Translation: CASSSRQGSTDTQHF.

There are many counts of this clonotype. The J gene is TRBJ2-7, the V gene TRBV9; D call uncertain. The germline V gene encodes CDR1 SGDLS and CDR2 YYNGEE. The CDR3 length is 14 residues. Deletions cut 4 bases from V and 4 bases from J, with 15 bases between. Here the CDR3 reads CASSPTDGYYEQYF. In nucleotides, the CDR3 is TGTGCCAGCAGCCCAACCGACGGATATTACGAGCAGTACTTC.

The table lists this clonotype with a count of one. The chain carries TRBV10-2 and TRBJ2-7; D remains unclear. Germline values: CDR1 WSHSY, CDR2 SAAADI. Trimming cost V 7 bases and J 1 base, with 11 bases left between them. There are 13 residues in the CDR3. CDR3 DNA: TGCGCCAGCACTGAAAGTCCTTCCTACGAGCAGTACTTC. It is translated as CASTESPSYEQYF.

The gene calls are TRBV4-1 and TRBJ2-1; possible D gene TRBD2, 6 bases. The V end lost 4 bases, the J end lost 10 bases, and 11 bases lay between the germline ends. Germline V lookup: CDR1 MGHRA, CDR2 YSYEKL. This CDR3 spans 12 amino acids. CDR3 region: CASSPPSGEQFF. CDR3 sequence (DNA): TGCGCCAGCAGCCCCCCAAGCGGGGAGCAGTTCTTC.

This clonotype was counted only a few times. This rearrangement joins TRBV13 to TRBJ2-7; perhaps TRBD1 as D (5 bases). V was pared by 0 bases and J by 7 bases, with 13 bases between. CDR1 and CDR2 from the germline V gene are PRHDT and FYEKMQ (reference sequence). The CDR3 is 14 residues long. The CDR3 DNA follows: TGTGCCAGCAGCTTAGGGGACACCCATGAAGAGCAGTACTTC. Amino acid sequence: CASSLGDTHEEQYF.

This clonotype was picked up many times. The V gene is TRBV12-3 or TRBV12-4, the J gene TRBJ1-1, with D tentatively TRBD1 (6 bases). Trimming stripped 5 bases from V and 2 bases from J, with 12 bases between. The length of the CDR3 is 14 residues. In DNA form, the CDR3 reads TGTGCCAGCAGTCCAGGACAGAGTAACACTGAAGCTTTCTTT. Translating it yields CASSPGQSNTEAFF.

This chain links TRBV30 with TRBJ1-5; 9 nucleotides agree with TRBD1. Germline values: CDR1 GTSNPN, CDR2 SVGIG (reference sequence). The CDR3 loop spans 15 amino acids. The J segment lost 4 bases and the V segment lost 3 bases, leaving 7 bases of the junction unmatched. CDR3 protein: CAWRRLQGANQPQHF. The CDR3 nucleotides are TGTGCCTGGAGGAGACTACAGGGGGCAAATCAGCCCCAGCATTTT.